This T cell receptor (beta chain) comes out of a study of post-analysis software for immune sequencing data. Turning to the study itself: Multiple sclerosis in the patients followed relapsing-remitting, secondary progressive and progressive-relapsing courses. Whole-study results and caveats: Significantly lower normalized Chao1 diversity was found in patients with multiple sclerosis relative to controls. With F measure, samples from one preparation batch clustered together strongly. Among roughly five TRBV segments more frequent in patients than controls were TRBV5-6, TRBV5-1 and TRBV20-1.

Each TCR beta cDNA library carried unique molecular identifiers. TCRdb redid the calling of the PCR reads with MiXCR, one entry per CDR3 protein. The table records roughly 180,000 distinct CDR3 sequences, 25% to 35% of them present only once. A remark on this clonotype: Its antigen is undetermined.

The CDR3 length is 15 residues. This TCR was sampled from a girl aged 5-17 years with multiple sclerosis. Sequenced sample: blood. The chain employs TRBV21-1 and TRBJ1-1; TRBD1, the D gene given by the table, was not confirmed from the DNA. TRBV21-1 is noted as a pseudogene. In nucleotides, the CDR3 is TGTGCCAGCAGCGCTCAGGACAGAGCGAACACTGAAGCTTTCTTT. Its translation is CASSAQDRANTEAFF.